The clone carrying this T cell receptor beta chain has at least ten counts. The antigen remains undetermined. The TCR beta cDNA libraries carried unique molecular identifiers. TCRdb passed the PCR reads through MiXCR, listing each CDR3 protein once. The table lists around 400,000 distinct CDR3 sequences, approximately 42% of them singletons, with roughly 8.2% in the top ten. From germline, CDR1 is ENHRY and CDR2 SYGVKD. J gave up 8 bases and V 6 bases, and 4 bases lay outside the gene matches. The CDR3 has 12 amino acids. The data derive from a study of post-analysis software for immune sequencing data. Findings and caveats of the study: Five TRBV segments were significantly more frequent in patients than in controls. TRBV5-6, TRBV5-1 and TRBV20-1 were among these segments. Normalized Chao1 diversity in multiple sclerosis patients fell significantly below that of controls.

The chain employs TRBV10-3 and TRBJ2-3; 8 nucleotides line up with TRBD1. This receptor was obtained from a girl aged 2-10 years with multiple sclerosis. The sequencing sample was made of blood. CDR3 region: CAIRGQGSTQYF. The CDR3 nucleotides read TGTGCCATCAGAGGACAGGGTAGTACGCAGTATTTT.